These T cell receptor beta chains were read from a single sample in a study of control samples from healthy donors and cancer patients. Sequencing used immunoSEQ multiplex PCR; TCRdb keeps in-frame clones, though not all of them. Here the sample spans about 130,000 clones, roughly 90% being singletons. Sequenced sample: blood. The source of these receptors is a man aged 18 to 35 in good health. CDR3s include the opening cysteine and the closing phenylalanine or tryptophan. The D gene is left open where the match is weak. Not all rows give a size; the values are once, few, many and, for expanded clones, a class.

. . TRBJ2-3 TRBV11-3 TGTGCCAGCAGCATAGGGGGTGCCTCGGGGACGCAGTATTTT CASSIGGASGTQYF
. . TRBJ2-5 TRBV6-5 TGTGCCAGCAGCTACGATCCAAGCGGAGGGCTGGAGACCCAGTACTTC CASSYDPSGGLETQYF
. . TRBJ1-6 TRBV30 TGTGCCTGGAGTCCAGGAGTCCTCCATTCACCCCTCCACTTT CAWSPGVLHSPLHF
. . TRBJ2-2 TRBV7-6 TGTGCCAGCAGCTTAGGGCAGTGGGGGGCCGGGGAGCTGTTTTTT CASSLGQWGAGELFF
. . TRBJ1-2 TRBV30 TGTGCCTGGAGTGTAGGGCAGGGATATGGCTACACCTTC CAWSVGQGYGYTF
. . TRBJ1-1 TRBV5-1 TGCGCCAGCAGCCGATCGGACGGGAACACTGAAGCTTTCTTT CASSRSDGNTEAFF
. . TRBJ2-7 TRBV18 TGTGCCAGCTCACCGGACACAGCCTACGAGCAGTACTTC CASSPDTAYEQYF
TRBD2 . TRBJ2-1 TRBV4-1 TGCGCCAGCAGCGAAAGCGGGGGGGCCCTCAATGAGCAGTTCTTC CASSESGGALNEQFF
. few TRBJ1-5 TRBV6-5 TGTGCCAGCACCGAACAGGGATCAAGCAATCAGCCCCAGCATTTT CASTEQGSSNQPQHF
. . TRBJ2-2 TRBV6-5 TGTGCCAGCAGCCGGGACGGAAACACCGGGGAGCTGTTTTTT CASSRDGNTGELFF
. . TRBJ2-7 TRBV29-1 TGCAGCGTGCGGAGGGATGCCGAGCAGTACTTC CSVRRDAEQYF
. . TRBJ1-4 TRBV7-9 TGTGCCAGCAGCCCTAAGGGGGGGACTAATGAAAAACTGTTTTTT CASSPKGGTNEKLFF
. . TRBJ2-3 TRBV7-9 TGTGCCAGCAGCTCCTCCCGGAGCAGGGCCACAGATACGCAGTATTTT CASSSSRSRATDTQYF
. once TRBJ1-5 TRBV4-1 TGCGCCAGCAGCCCTGAGGGGGGCACCCGGAATCAGCCCCAGCATTTT CASSPEGGTRNQPQHF
. . TRBJ2-7 TRBV30 TGTGCCTGGAGGGCACCGGGAGCTTACGAGCAGTACTTC CAWRAPGAYEQYF
. . TRBJ1-3 TRBV9 TGTGCCAGCAGCGTAGCTGGGGGCGATAGAAACACCATATATTTT CASSVAGGDRNTIYF
. . TRBJ1-1 TRBV19 TGTGCCAGTAGCCCATACGTACAGAGATTGAACACTGAAGCTTTCTTT CASSPYVQRLNTEAFF
. . TRBJ1-6 TRBV5-1 TGCGCCAGCAGCTTGGAGTCGGACCAATGGGGGATGAATTCACCCCTCCACTTT CASSLESDQWGMNSPLHF
. . TRBJ1-6 TRBV6-5 TGTGCCAGCAATCGGGACGGTGGAAATAATTCACCCCTCCACTTT CASNRDGGNNSPLHF
. . TRBJ2-3 TRBV9 TGTGCCAGCAGCGTACGGGGGGCAGGGACAGATACGCAGTATTTT CASSVRGAGTDTQYF
TRBD1 . TRBJ1-6 TRBV6-5 TGTGCCAGCAGTTACGGGACAGGGCGTAATTCACCCCTCCACTTT CASSYGTGRNSPLHF
. . TRBJ2-7 TRBV6-1 TGTGCCAGCAGTGAAGCAGCCCAAGGATTCTACGAGCAGTACTTC CASSEAAQGFYEQYF
TRBD2 . TRBJ2-3 TRBV5-4 TGTGCCAGCAGCTTGAGACGGGGGGGAAGCACAGATACGCAGTATTTT CASSLRRGGSTDTQYF
. . TRBJ1-1 TRBV6-5 TGTGCCAGCAGTTACTCGAGGGCCAGGAGAGATGAAGCTTTCTTT CASSYSRARRDEAFF
. . TRBJ1-2 TRBV30 TGTGCCTGGAGTGCGTCACAAGCGAGCTTTGGGGGCACCTTC CAWSASQASFGGTF
. few TRBJ1-5 TRBV7-2 TGTGCCAGCAGCTTCGAGGGTGCGACTCAGCCCCAGCATTTT CASSFEGATQPQHF
TRBD2 once TRBJ2-3 TRBV16 TGTGCCAGCAGCCCACCCACGGGACTAGCGGGGGGAGATACGCAGTATTTT CASSPPTGLAGGDTQYF
. . TRBJ2-1 TRBV24-1 TGTGCCACCAGTGACCACAGGGACGGGGGCAATGAGCAGTTCTTC CATSDHRDGGNEQFF
. . TRBJ1-2 TRBV20-1 TGCAGTGCTAGAGACGGCTATGGCTACACCTTC CSARDGYGYTF
. . TRBJ1-1 TRBV5-1 TGCGCCAGCAGCTTGGAGGCGGGATTCAACACTGAAGCTTTCTTT CASSLEAGFNTEAFF
. . TRBJ2-7 TRBV24-1 TGTGCCACCAGTGAAATCCGGGGAACCTACGAGCAGTACTTC CATSEIRGTYEQYF
. . TRBJ1-4 TRBV6-1 TGTGCCAGCAGTGATGTTCCGGACTATAATGAAAAACTGTTTTTT CASSDVPDYNEKLFF
. . TRBJ2-3 TRBV6-5 TGTGCCAGCAGTCATGCAGATACGCAGTATTTT CASSHADTQYF
. . TRBJ1-2 TRBV4-1 TGCGCCAGCAGCCAAGTAGGCGGCTACACCTTC CASSQVGGYTF
. . TRBJ2-1 TRBV19 TGTGCCAGTAAGACAGGATTGGCTAATGAGCAGTTCTTC CASKTGLANEQFF
TRBD2 . TRBJ2-3 TRBV20-1 TGCAGTGCTAGTCCTCCTTTGGGGGGGGAGGTAGATACGCAGTATTTT CSASPPLGGEVDTQYF
TRBD2 . TRBJ2-3 TRBV11-2 TGTGCCAGCAGCTTAGGTGGCGGGGGGCGAGGCACAGATACGCAGTATTTT CASSLGGGGRGTDTQYF
TRBD2 . TRBJ2-1 TRBV7-2 TGTGCCAGCAGCTTCCTCAGACTAGCGGGGGTTCCCTACAATGAGCAGTTCTTC CASSFLRLAGVPYNEQFF
TRBD1 once TRBJ2-5 TRBV30 TGTGCCAGGTCAAACGGACAGGGGGCGGGGGAGACCCAGTACTTC CARSNGQGAGETQYF